This T cell receptor beta chain was recovered during a study of shared clonotypes between healthy human individuals. Genomic DNA per cell subset filled all wells of several immunoSEQ plates. Produced via immunoSEQ multiplex PCR; TCRdb's table is partial and in-frame only. This table holds roughly 1,600,000 clones, roughly 98.5% found once. Looked up from germline, CDR1 is SGHRS and CDR2 is YFSETQ. The CDR3 runs 14 residues. Trimming stripped 6 bases from V and 0 bases from J, with 12 bases between. As regards this clone: Its antigen is unknown.

Study conclusions and caveats: Represented genetic and exposure-history diversity was restricted by having few donors.

The sequence was obtained from a man aged 25-45 years in good health. The chain couples TRBV5-1 to TRBJ1-1; D might be TRBD1 (6 bases). Specimen: naive CD4+ T cells sorted from blood. Described subset: CD45RA+ positively selected. CDR3 DNA sequence: TGCGCCAGCAAGGAGGGGGTCCTGAACACTGAAGCTTTCTTT. This encodes CASKEGVLNTEAFF. Full variable domain (missing parts from reference TRBV5-1 and TRBJ1-1): KAGVTQTPRYLIKTRGQQVTLSCSPISGHRSVSWYQQTPGQGLQFLFEYFSETQRNKGNFPGRFSGRQFSNSRSEMNVSTLELGDSALYLCASKEGVLNTEAFFGQGTRLTVV.